This T cell receptor beta chain was captured by sequencing in a study of response to subunit inactivated influenza vaccine. This clonotype has more than one count but fewer than ten. The V and J ends lost 5 bases and 8 bases respectively, with 10 bases between them. CDR1 and CDR2 from the germline V gene are DFQATT and SNEGSKA (reference sequence). This CDR3 is 11 amino acids long. TCRdb independently ran MiXCR on the RT-PCR reads; one entry per CDR3 protein. The table shows over 150,000 distinct CDR3 sequences, with roughly 11% occurring only once. The specimen was non-naive T cells sorted from PBMCs, collected more than 35 days after vaccination. The clonotype originates from a middle-aged man who received an inactivated influenza vaccine. The V and J genes are TRBV20-1 and TRBJ2-4; no firm D call. In DNA, the CDR3 is TGCAGTGCTCACCTCAAGGACATTCAGTACTTC. Its translation is CSAHLKDIQYF.